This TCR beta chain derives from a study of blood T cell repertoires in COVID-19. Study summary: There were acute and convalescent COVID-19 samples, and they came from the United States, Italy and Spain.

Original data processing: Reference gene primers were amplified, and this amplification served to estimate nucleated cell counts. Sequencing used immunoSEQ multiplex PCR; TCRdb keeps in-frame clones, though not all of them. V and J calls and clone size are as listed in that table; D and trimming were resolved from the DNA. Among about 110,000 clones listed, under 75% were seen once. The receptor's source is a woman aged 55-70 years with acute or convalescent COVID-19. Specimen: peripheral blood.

The CDR3 sequence: CSVSRDTDSGANVLTF. In nucleotides, the CDR3 is TGCAGCGTTTCCCGGGACACCGACTCTGGGGCCAACGTCCTGACTTTC. The rearrangement joins TRBV29-1 to TRBJ2-6, with a tentative D call TRBD1 (6 bases). CDR3 length: 16 residues. Germline loops: CDR1 SQVTM, CDR2 ANQGSEA. V lost 5 bases, J lost 0 bases, and 14 bases lay in between. Based on the CDR3 plus reference TRBV29-1 and TRBJ2-6, the full variable domain is SAVISQKPSRDICQRGTSLTIQCQVDSQVTMMFWYRQQPGQSLTLIATANQGSEATYESGFVIDKFPISRPNLTFSTLTVSNMSPEDSSIYLCSVSRDTDSGANVLTFGAGSRLTVL.